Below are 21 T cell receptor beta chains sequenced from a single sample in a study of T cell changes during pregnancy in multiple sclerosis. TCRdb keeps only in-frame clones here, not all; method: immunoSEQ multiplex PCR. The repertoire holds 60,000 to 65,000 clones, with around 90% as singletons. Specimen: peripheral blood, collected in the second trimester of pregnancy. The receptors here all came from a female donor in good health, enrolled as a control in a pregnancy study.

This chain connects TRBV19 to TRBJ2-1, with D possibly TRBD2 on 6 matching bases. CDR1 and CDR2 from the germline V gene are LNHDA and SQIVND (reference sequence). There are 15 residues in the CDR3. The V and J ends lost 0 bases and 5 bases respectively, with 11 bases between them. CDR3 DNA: TGTGCCAGTAGTATAGATCGGGGGTTAAACAATGAGCAGTTCTTC. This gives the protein CASSIDRGLNNEQFF.

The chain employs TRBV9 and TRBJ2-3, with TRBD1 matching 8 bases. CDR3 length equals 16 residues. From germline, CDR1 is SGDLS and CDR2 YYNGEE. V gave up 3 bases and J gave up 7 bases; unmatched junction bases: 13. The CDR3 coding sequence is TGTGCCAGCAGCGGAATACAGGGGGGTCCCACGAATACGCAGTATTTT. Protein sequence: CASSGIQGGPTNTQYF.

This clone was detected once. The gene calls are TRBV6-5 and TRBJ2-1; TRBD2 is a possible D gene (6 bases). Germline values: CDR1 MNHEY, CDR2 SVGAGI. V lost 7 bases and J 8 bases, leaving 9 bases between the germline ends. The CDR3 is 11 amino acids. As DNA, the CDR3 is TGTGCCAGCACTAGGAGGGATGAGCAGTTCTTC. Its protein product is CASTRRDEQFF.

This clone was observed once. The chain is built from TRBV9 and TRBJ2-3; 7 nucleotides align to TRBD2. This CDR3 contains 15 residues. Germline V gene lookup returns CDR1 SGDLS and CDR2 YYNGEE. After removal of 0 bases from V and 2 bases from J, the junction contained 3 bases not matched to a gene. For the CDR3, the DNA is TGTGCCAGCAGCGTAGCAAGCGGGGCCACAGATACGCAGTATTTT. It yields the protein CASSVASGATDTQYF.

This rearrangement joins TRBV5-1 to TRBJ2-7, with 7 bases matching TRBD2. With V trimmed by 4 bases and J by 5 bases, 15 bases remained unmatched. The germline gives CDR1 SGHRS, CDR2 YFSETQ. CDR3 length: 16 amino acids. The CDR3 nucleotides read TGCGCCAGCAGCGGATCCGGGGGAGGGCCCGGCAACGAGCAGTACTTC. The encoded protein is CASSGSGGGPGNEQYF. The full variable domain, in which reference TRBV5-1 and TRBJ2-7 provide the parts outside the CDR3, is KAGVTQTPRYLIKTRGQQVTLSCSPISGHRSVSWYQQTPGQGLQFLFEYFSETQRNKGNFPGRFSGRQFSNSRSEMNVSTLELGDSALYLCASSGSGGGPGNEQYFGPGTRLTVT.

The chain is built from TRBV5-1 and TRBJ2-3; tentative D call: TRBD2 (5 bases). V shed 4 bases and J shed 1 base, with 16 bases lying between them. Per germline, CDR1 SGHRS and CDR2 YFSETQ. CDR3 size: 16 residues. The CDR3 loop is CASSLDGGLGTDTQYF. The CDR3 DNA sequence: TGCGCCAGCAGCCTGGATGGCGGGTTGGGCACAGATACGCAGTATTTT.

CDR3 region: CASSRDSPYEQYF. CDR3 bases: TGTGCCAGCAGTCGGGACAGCCCCTACGAGCAGTACTTC. V and J are TRBV28 and TRBJ2-7, with 7 positions matching TRBD1. The CDR3 loop spans 13 amino acids. Trimming cost V 5 bases and J 2 bases; bases outside gene matches: 3. CDR1 and CDR2 from the germline V gene are MDHEN and SYDVKM.

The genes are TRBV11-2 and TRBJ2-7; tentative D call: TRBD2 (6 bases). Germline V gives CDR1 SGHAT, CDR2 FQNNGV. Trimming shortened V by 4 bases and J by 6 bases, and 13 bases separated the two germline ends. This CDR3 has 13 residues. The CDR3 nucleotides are TGTGCCAGCAGCTCGAGACTAGGCGGCGAGCAGTACTTC. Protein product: CASSSRLGGEQYF.

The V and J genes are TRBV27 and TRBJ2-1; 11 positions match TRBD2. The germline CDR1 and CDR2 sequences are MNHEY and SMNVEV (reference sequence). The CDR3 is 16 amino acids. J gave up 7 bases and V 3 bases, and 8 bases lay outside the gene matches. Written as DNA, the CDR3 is TGTGCCAGCAGTTTCGCGGGACTAGCGGAGCGGAATGAGCAGTTCTTC. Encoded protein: CASSFAGLAERNEQFF.

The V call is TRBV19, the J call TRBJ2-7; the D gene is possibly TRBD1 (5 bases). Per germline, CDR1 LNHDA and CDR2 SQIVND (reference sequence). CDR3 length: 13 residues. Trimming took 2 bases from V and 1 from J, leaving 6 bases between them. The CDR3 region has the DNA TGTGCCAGTAGTATACAGGGATCCTACGAGCAGTACTTC. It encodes CASSIQGSYEQYF.

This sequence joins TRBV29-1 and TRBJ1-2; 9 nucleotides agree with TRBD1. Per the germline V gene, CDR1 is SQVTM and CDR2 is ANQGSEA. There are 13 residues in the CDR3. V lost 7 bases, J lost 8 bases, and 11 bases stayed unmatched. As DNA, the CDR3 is TGCAGCGGCGGGGGACAGGGAGGGCACGGCTACACCTTC. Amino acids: CSGGGQGGHGYTF. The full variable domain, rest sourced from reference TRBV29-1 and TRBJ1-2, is SAVISQKPSRDICQRGTSLTIQCQVDSQVTMMFWYRQQPGQSLTLIATANQGSEATYESGFVIDKFPISRPNLTFSTLTVSNMSPEDSSIYLCSGGGQGGHGYTFGSGTRLTVV.

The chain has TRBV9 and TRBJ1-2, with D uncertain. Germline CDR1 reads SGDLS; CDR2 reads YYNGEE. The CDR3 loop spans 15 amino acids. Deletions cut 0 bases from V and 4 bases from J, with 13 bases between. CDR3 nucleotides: TGTGCCAGCAGCGTAGCTACGAGTGCCATCTATGGCTACACCTTC. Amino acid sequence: CASSVATSAIYGYTF. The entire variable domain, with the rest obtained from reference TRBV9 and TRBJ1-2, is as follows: DSGVTQTPKHLITATGQRVTLRCSPRSGDLSVYWYQQSLDQGLQFLIQYYNGEERAKGNILERFSAQQFPDLHSELNLSSLELGDSALYFCASSVATSAIYGYTFGSGTRLTVV.

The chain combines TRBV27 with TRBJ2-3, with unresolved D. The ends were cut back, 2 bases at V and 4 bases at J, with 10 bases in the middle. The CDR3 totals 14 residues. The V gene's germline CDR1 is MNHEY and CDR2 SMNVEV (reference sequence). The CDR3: CASSLLVVPDTQYF. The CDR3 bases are TGTGCCAGCAGTTTACTAGTTGTTCCAGATACGCAGTATTTT.

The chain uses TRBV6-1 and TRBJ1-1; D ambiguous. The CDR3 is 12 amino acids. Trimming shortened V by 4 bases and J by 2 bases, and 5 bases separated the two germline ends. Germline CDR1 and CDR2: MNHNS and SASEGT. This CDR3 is CASSGGNTEAFF. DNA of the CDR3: TGTGCCAGCAGTGGAGGTAACACTGAAGCTTTCTTT.

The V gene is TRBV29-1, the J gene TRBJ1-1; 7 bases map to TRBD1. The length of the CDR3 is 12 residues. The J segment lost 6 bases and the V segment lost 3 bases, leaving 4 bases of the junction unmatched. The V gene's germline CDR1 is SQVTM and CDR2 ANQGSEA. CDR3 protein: CSVDLTGPEAFF. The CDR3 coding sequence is TGCAGCGTTGACCTGACAGGGCCTGAAGCTTTCTTT.

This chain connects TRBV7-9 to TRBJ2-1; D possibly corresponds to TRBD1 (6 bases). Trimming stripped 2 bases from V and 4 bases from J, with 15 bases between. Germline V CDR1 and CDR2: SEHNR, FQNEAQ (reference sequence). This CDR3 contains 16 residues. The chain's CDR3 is CASSLTGHLGYNEQFF. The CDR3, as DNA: TGTGCCAGCAGCTTAACGGGACACCTAGGATACAATGAGCAGTTCTTC.

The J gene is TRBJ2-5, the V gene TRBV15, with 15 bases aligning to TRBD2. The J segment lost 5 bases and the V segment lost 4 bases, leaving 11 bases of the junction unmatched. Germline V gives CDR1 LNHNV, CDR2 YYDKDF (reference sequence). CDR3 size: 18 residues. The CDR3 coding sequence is TGTGCCACCAGCACAGGAGGACTAGCGGGAGGGCCCTCCGAGACCCAGTACTTC. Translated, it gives CATSTGGLAGGPSETQYF.

In DNA form, the CDR3 reads TGTGCCAGCAGCCCCCTAGCGGGAGGAGATATAGATACGCAGTATTTT. It translates to CASSPLAGGDIDTQYF. The chain has TRBV7-8 and TRBJ2-3, with 11 nucleotides matching TRBD2. The CDR3 runs to 16 residues. CDR1 and CDR2 (germline): SGHVS, FQNEAQ. Trimming at V came to 5 bases and at J to 5 bases, leaving 9 bases not matched to a gene.

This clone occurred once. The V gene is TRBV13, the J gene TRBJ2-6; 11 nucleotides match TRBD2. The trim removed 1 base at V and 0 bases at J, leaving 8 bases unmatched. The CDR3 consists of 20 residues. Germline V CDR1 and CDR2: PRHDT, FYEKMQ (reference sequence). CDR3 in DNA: TGTGCCAGCAGCTTAGCCCTGACTAGCGGGGTTCACTCTGGGGCCAACGTCCTGACTTTC. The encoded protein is CASSLALTSGVHSGANVLTF.

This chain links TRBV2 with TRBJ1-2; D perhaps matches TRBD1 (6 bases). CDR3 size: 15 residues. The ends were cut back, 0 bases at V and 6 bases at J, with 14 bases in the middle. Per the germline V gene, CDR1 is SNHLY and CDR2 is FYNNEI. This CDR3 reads CASSEARTAMNGYTF. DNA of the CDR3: TGTGCCAGCAGTGAAGCGAGGACAGCCATGAATGGCTACACCTTC. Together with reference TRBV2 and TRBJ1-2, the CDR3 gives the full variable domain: EPEVTQTPSHQVTQMGQEVILRCVPISNHLYFYWYRQILGQKVEFLVSFYNNEISEKSEIFDDQFSVERPDGSNFTLKIRSTKLEDSAMYFCASSEARTAMNGYTFGSGTRLTVV.

The CDR3, as DNA: TGCGCCAGCAGCGGGGGGACAGGGAGGATTGCAGCTATGAACACTGAAGCTTTCTTT. Translating gives CASSGGTGRIAAMNTEAFF. The J gene is TRBJ1-1, the V gene TRBV5-1, with 9 bases matching TRBD1. The trim removed 4 bases at V and 0 bases at J, leaving 16 bases unmatched. Per the germline V gene, CDR1 is SGHRS and CDR2 is YFSETQ. CDR3 size: 19 residues.